These 2 T cell receptor beta chains were all obtained from the same sample, sequenced in a study of T-cell reconstitution after alpha-beta-depleted transplantation in children. A TCRbeta library incorporating unique molecular identifiers was prepared. MiXCR was run by TCRdb on the PCR reads, yielding one entry per CDR3 protein. The table includes hundreds of thousands of distinct CDR3 sequences, 16% detected once. Here the sequenced sample was PBMCs from the stem cell graft donor, taken from the stem cell graft. Every receptor here comes from a human donor who donated a stem cell graft to a child with acute myeloid leukemia.

This clonotype has a count of ten or more. The rearrangement joins TRBV30 to TRBJ2-1; D is undetermined. Trimming removed 0 bases from V and 8 bases from J, with 5 bases in between. This CDR3 comprises 11 residues. CDR1 and CDR2 (germline): GTSNPN, SVGIG (reference sequence). The CDR3 reads CAWSVRHEQFF. The CDR3, as DNA: TGTGCCTGGAGTGTAAGACATGAGCAGTTCTTC.

On this clonotype itself: Just one base apart from a much larger clone, this may be a read error. The J gene is TRBJ2-7, the V gene TRBV27, with D uncertain. Germline V CDR1 and CDR2: MNHEY, SMNVEV (reference sequence). Trimming removed 8 bases from V and 7 bases from J, with 18 bases in between. This CDR3 contains 13 residues. This CDR3 reads CASDKSNPLEQYV. CDR3 DNA: TGTGCCAGCGATAAATCGAACCCTTTGGAGCAGTACGTC.